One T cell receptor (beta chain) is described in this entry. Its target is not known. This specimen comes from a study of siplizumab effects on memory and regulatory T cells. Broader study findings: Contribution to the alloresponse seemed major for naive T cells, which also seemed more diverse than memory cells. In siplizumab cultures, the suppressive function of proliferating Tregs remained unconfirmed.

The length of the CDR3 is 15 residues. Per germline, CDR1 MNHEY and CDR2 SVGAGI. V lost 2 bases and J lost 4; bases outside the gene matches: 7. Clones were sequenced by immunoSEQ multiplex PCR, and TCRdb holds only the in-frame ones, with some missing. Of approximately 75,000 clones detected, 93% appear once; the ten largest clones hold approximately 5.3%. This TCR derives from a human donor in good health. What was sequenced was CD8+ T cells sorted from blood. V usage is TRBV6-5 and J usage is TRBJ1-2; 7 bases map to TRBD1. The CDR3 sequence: CASSYGTELFYGYTF. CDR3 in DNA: TGTGCCAGCAGTTACGGGACAGAGTTGTTCTATGGCTACACCTTC.